One sample yielded the 21 T cell receptor beta chains listed below, sequenced in a study of PD-L1 blockade in urothelial cancer. Sequenced by immunoSEQ multiplex PCR; TCRdb stores in-frame clones only, minus some. Of 50,000 or so clones in the sample, approximately 83% were seen once. Time point indicated: peripheral blood 6 weeks after treatment start. This specimen was PBMCs, taken around atezolizumab (anti-PD-L1) treatment. The origin of the receptors is a man aged 60-69 years with urothelial cancer.

This clone was observed once. The chain links TRBV19 to TRBJ1-5, with 10 positions matching TRBD1. The ends lost 5 bases at V and 4 bases at J; junction bases unmatched: 5. This CDR3 region has 15 residues. From germline, CDR1 is LNHDA and CDR2 SQIVND (reference sequence). CDR3 region: CASSGGQGINQPQHF. The CDR3 region has the DNA TGTGCCAGTAGTGGGGGACAGGGGATAAATCAGCCCCAGCATTTT.

The chain couples TRBV5-1 to TRBJ2-1; 10 nucleotides match TRBD1. V was pared by 0 bases and J by 6 bases, with 6 bases of the junction left unmatched. Germline V lookup: CDR1 SGHRS, CDR2 YFSETQ. This CDR3 spans 16 amino acids. In nucleotides, the CDR3 is TGCGCCAGCAGCTTGGTGGGGACAGGGGAGTTCAATGAGCAGTTCTTC. Translating gives CASSLVGTGEFNEQFF.

This clone was detected only a few times. The chain links TRBV11-2 to TRBJ2-1; D is undetermined. Trimming pared 1 base from V and 9 bases from J, leaving 10 bases between. In germline, CDR1 is SGHAT, CDR2 FQNNGV. There are 13 residues in the CDR3. The CDR3 spells CASSLVASGEQFF. The DNA for the CDR3 is TGTGCCAGCAGCTTAGTTGCTTCGGGTGAGCAGTTCTTC.

CDR3 loop: CASSDEGLAGGDTQYF. The DNA for the CDR3 is TGCGCCAGCAGTGATGAGGGACTAGCGGGGGGAGATACGCAGTATTTT. The J gene is TRBJ2-3, the V gene TRBV10-1; 15 nucleotides match TRBD2. Germline V CDR1 and CDR2: WNHNN, SYGVQD (reference sequence). This CDR3 spans 16 amino acids. The V gene end was trimmed by 3 bases and the J gene end by 5 bases; junction bases not matched to a gene: 3.

This clone was observed a few times. The gene calls are TRBV19 and TRBJ2-7, with D perhaps matching TRBD1 (6 bases). The CDR3 has 15 residues. Germline assignment: CDR1 LNHDA and CDR2 SQIVND (reference sequence). The V end was cut by 7 bases, the J end by 2 bases, with 18 bases between. This CDR3 reads CASKYPAEGAYEQYF. CDR3 nucleotide sequence: TGTGCCAGTAAGTACCCTGCTGAGGGGGCCTACGAGCAGTACTTC.

The chain recombines TRBV11-2 with TRBJ1-4; the match to TRBD1 covers 7 bases. V gave up 2 bases and J gave up 7 bases; unmatched junction bases: 4. The CDR3 has 14 amino acids. The germline gives CDR1 SGHAT, CDR2 FQNNGV. The CDR3 spells CASSLFRDSEKLFF. Here the CDR3 DNA reads TGTGCCAGCAGCTTATTCCGGGACAGTGAAAAACTGTTTTTT.

The chain joins TRBV28 to TRBJ1-5; no definite D call. Trimming removed 1 base at V and 6 bases at J, with 13 bases between. The CDR3 extends over 15 amino acids. Germline assignment: CDR1 MDHEN and CDR2 SYDVKM. CDR3 sequence reads: CASSLSVGGFQPQHF. As DNA, the CDR3 is TGTGCCAGCAGTTTATCCGTTGGAGGGTTTCAGCCCCAGCATTTT.

V is TRBV12-5 and J is TRBJ1-2, with D perhaps matching TRBD1 (6 bases). This CDR3 has 14 residues. Germline CDR1 is LGHNT and CDR2 is FRNRAP. Between the trimmed V and J ends, which lost 1 base and 8 bases, there was a span of 14 bases. CDR3 DNA: TGTGCTAGTGGTTTGGCCCGAACAGGGATGGGCTACACCTTC. Its translation is CASGLARTGMGYTF.

V is TRBV4-1 and J is TRBJ1-2, with 10 bases that match TRBD1. The CDR3 runs to 15 residues. Germline trimming cut 4 bases from V and 2 bases from J; bases unmatched to any gene: 4. The germline gives CDR1 MGHRA, CDR2 YSYEKL. In DNA, the CDR3 is TGCGCCAGCAGCCGCGGACAGGGGGGGAACTATGGCTACACCTTC. Protein: CASSRGQGGNYGYTF.

The gene calls are TRBV6-1 and TRBJ2-7; D might be TRBD1 (6 bases). The CDR3 is 14 residues long. V was cut by 6 bases and J by 5 bases, with 17 bases left in between. CDR1 is MNHNS, CDR2 SASEGT, per germline. The DNA for the CDR3 is TGTGCCAGCAGCGAGATAACAGGGTCAGACGAGCAGTACTTC. This codes for CASSEITGSDEQYF.

The rearrangement uses TRBV2 and TRBJ2-5; D may be TRBD2 (6 bases). Germline lookup yields CDR1 SNHLY and CDR2 FYNNEI. V lost 7 bases to trimming and J lost 1 base, with 13 bases between them. The CDR3 is 14 amino acids. CDR3 in DNA: TGTGCCAGCAAGGAACGGGGGACCCAAGAGACCCAGTACTTC. Protein: CASKERGTQETQYF.

This chain joins TRBV29-1 and TRBJ2-1; 14 positions match TRBD2. V was pared by 3 bases and J by 9 bases, with 7 bases of the junction left unmatched. CDR3 length equals 15 residues. Germline V lookup: CDR1 SQVTM, CDR2 ANQGSEA. CDR3 sequence: CSVDKTSGGAGEQFF. CDR3 in DNA: TGCAGCGTTGATAAGACTAGCGGGGGGGCCGGTGAGCAGTTCTTC.

This clone appeared a few times. The rearrangement uses TRBV14 and TRBJ2-2; TRBD1 might be the D (6 bases). CDR1 SGHDN and CDR2 FVKESK come from the germline V gene. Trimming shortened V by 0 bases and J by 4 bases, and 12 bases separated the two germline ends. The CDR3 consists of 16 residues. CDR3 DNA sequence: TGTGCCAGCAGCCAAGATTTGGGACACCTCACCGGGGAGCTGTTTTTT. Translation gives CASSQDLGHLTGELFF.

The chain carries TRBV19 and TRBJ2-3, with 7 bases aligning to TRBD1. Trimming at V came to 4 bases and at J to 0 bases, leaving 10 bases not matched to a gene. The CDR3 covers 17 residues. The germline CDR1 and CDR2 sequences are LNHDA and SQIVND (reference sequence). CDR3 sequence reads: CASSTLDRKSSTDTQYF. Here the CDR3 DNA reads TGTGCCAGTAGTACCCTGGACAGGAAATCTAGCACAGATACGCAGTATTTT.

The DNA for the CDR3 is TGTGCCAGCAGCTCCCATAGGGCAGGGTCTTCTGAAGCTTTCTTT. As protein: CASSSHRAGSSEAFF. The rearrangement uses TRBV11-2 and TRBJ1-1, with a weak D call TRBD1 (5 bases). The CDR3 consists of 15 residues. Trimming took 4 bases from V and 6 from J, leaving 18 bases between them. Germline assignment: CDR1 SGHAT and CDR2 FQNNGV.

The CDR3 sequence: CASSRSGPPNEKLFF. CDR3 nucleotide sequence: TGCGCCAGCAGCCGTTCTGGGCCTCCTAATGAAAAACTGTTTTTT. The chain carries TRBV5-1 and TRBJ1-4; D gene uncertain. The germline CDR1 and CDR2 sequences are SGHRS and YFSETQ. Trimming removed 4 bases at V and 3 bases at J, with 13 bases between. The CDR3 totals 15 residues.

The chain joins TRBV29-1 to TRBJ1-1; a weak D match, TRBD1 (6 bases). The germline CDR1 and CDR2 sequences are SQVTM and ANQGSEA. Trimming took off 8 bases at V and 0 bases at J, with 13 bases between the two ends. CDR3 length equals 13 residues. This CDR3 is CSSTGHLNTEAFF. The CDR3 DNA is TGCAGCTCGACGGGACACCTGAACACTGAAGCTTTCTTT. Together with reference TRBV29-1 and TRBJ1-1, the CDR3 gives the full variable domain: SAVISQKPSRDICQRGTSLTIQCQVDSQVTMMFWYRQQPGQSLTLIATANQGSEATYESGFVIDKFPISRPNLTFSTLTVSNMSPEDSSIYLCSSTGHLNTEAFFGQGTRLTVV.

J is TRBJ2-3 and V is TRBV19; 9 bases agree with TRBD2. Germline V lookup: CDR1 LNHDA, CDR2 SQIVND (reference sequence). V lost 3 bases to trimming and J lost 2 bases; unmatched junction nucleotides: 3. This CDR3 region has 15 residues. CDR3 amino acids: CASSIASGATDTQYF. CDR3 bases: TGTGCCAGTAGTATCGCTAGCGGGGCCACAGATACGCAGTATTTT.

This clone was found a few times. The V gene is TRBV27, the J gene TRBJ2-1, with D tentatively TRBD1 (5 bases). Germline values: CDR1 MNHEY, CDR2 SMNVEV (reference sequence). The CDR3 consists of 14 residues. V lost 3 bases and J 4 bases, leaving 10 bases between the germline ends. CDR3 sequence: CASSLGLGYNEQFF. As DNA, the CDR3 is TGTGCCAGCAGTTTGGGGCTAGGTTACAATGAGCAGTTCTTC.

V and J are TRBV7-3 and TRBJ2-1; 7 nucleotides align to TRBD1. V dropped 6 bases and J dropped 9; count of bases not matched to a gene: 8. The germline CDR1 and CDR2 sequences are SGHTA and FQGTGA. This CDR3 region has 13 residues. Written as DNA, the CDR3 is TGTGCCAGCAGTCCCGGGACAGTGGGTGAGCAGTTCTTC. Translating gives CASSPGTVGEQFF.

CDR3 in amino acids: CASSFMGTGTHEQYF. The CDR3 coding sequence is TGTGCCAGCAGCTTTATGGGGACAGGGACCCACGAGCAGTACTTC. The chain recombines TRBV5-6 with TRBJ2-7; 9 bases fit TRBD1. Germline CDR1 is SGHDT and CDR2 is YYEEEE. J lost 5 bases, V lost 2 bases, and 8 bases had no gene match. The CDR3 is 15 amino acids. Combining the CDR3 with reference TRBV5-6 and TRBJ2-7 gives the whole variable domain DAGVTQSPTHLIKTRGQQVTLRCSPKSGHDTVSWYQQALGQGPQFIFQYYEEEERQRGNFPDRFSGHQFPNYSSELNVNALLLGDSALYLCASSFMGTGTHEQYFGPGTRLTVT.